A single sample is the source of the 8 T cell receptor beta chains below, sequenced in a study of CD8 T cells in ankylosing spondylitis. Their target antigens are unknown. Overall study results and limits: Ankylosing spondylitis blood seemed to carry a telltale TCR beta motif made of seven or eight highly homologous variants.

Via MiXCR, TCRdb re-called the 5' RACE reads, giving one row per CDR3 protein. Here the sample spans fewer than 550,000 distinct CDR3 sequences, roughly 5.2% being singletons. The sample consisted of blood, either unsorted or a sorted T cell fraction (not recorded which). The receptor set was obtained from a male donor with ankylosing spondylitis.

This clonotype was seen ten or more times. The chain uses TRBV29-1 and TRBJ2-5; D call uncertain. From germline, CDR1 is SQVTM and CDR2 ANQGSEA. The CDR3 extends over 13 amino acids. V lost 6 bases, J lost 3 bases, and 14 bases lay in between. This CDR3 reads CSVAEDRKETQYF. The CDR3 nucleotides are TGCAGCGTGGCCGAGGACCGAAAAGAGACCCAGTACTTC.

This clonotype was seen ten or more times. The chain links TRBV7-2 to TRBJ2-1; 9 nucleotides line up with TRBD1. Germline loops: CDR1 SGHTA, CDR2 FQGNSA. The CDR3 contains 14 residues. Trimming cost V 2 bases and J 16 bases; bases outside gene matches: 12. As DNA, the CDR3 is TGTGCCAGCAGCTTATTTTTGTGGACAGGGGAAGGCTTCTTC. This gives the protein CASSLFLWTGEGFF.

This clonotype was picked up many times. The DNA for the CDR3 is TGTGCCAGCAGCTTGGGGGGGACCTACACCGGGGAGCTGTTTTTT. Encoded protein: CASSLGGTYTGELFF. The chain combines TRBV7-2 with TRBJ2-2; the match to TRBD2 covers 7 bases. The CDR3 has 15 residues. The V gene end was trimmed by 3 bases and the J gene end by 3 bases; junction bases not matched to a gene: 4. The germline V gene has CDR1 SGHTA and CDR2 FQGNSA.

This clonotype showed up many times. V is TRBV18 and J is TRBJ1-2; TRBD1 is a possible D gene (5 bases). The CDR3 spans 15 residues. V was trimmed by 3 bases and J by 8 bases, leaving 19 bases between them. CDR1 is KGHSH, CDR2 LQKENI, per germline. The CDR3 nucleotides read TGTGCCAGCTCACCGGACGACAGACCCTGGAAGGGCTACACCTTC. This encodes CASSPDDRPWKGYTF.

The V gene is TRBV3-1, the J gene TRBJ1-1; tentatively, D is TRBD1 (5 bases). This CDR3 is 14 amino acids long. Trimming removed 2 bases at V and 5 bases at J, with 12 bases between. Germline V lookup: CDR1 LGHDT, CDR2 YNNKEL (reference sequence). This chain's CDR3 is CASSQMGGGTEAFF. The CDR3 nucleotides read TGTGCCAGCAGCCAAATGGGGGGTGGGACTGAAGCTTTCTTT.

This clonotype showed up many times. The rearrangement uses TRBV29-1 and TRBJ2-4, with a weak D call TRBD1 (5 bases). Trimming shortened V by 6 bases and J by 0 bases, and 12 bases separated the two germline ends. CDR1 and CDR2 from the germline V gene are SQVTM and ANQGSEA. The CDR3 runs 14 residues. CDR3 sequence: CSVKGLLAKNIQYF. The CDR3 DNA sequence: TGCAGCGTAAAGGGGCTCCTAGCCAAAAACATTCAGTACTTC. The full variable domain, completed using reference TRBV29-1 and TRBJ2-4, is SAVISQKPSRDICQRGTSLTIQCQVDSQVTMMFWYRQQPGQSLTLIATANQGSEATYESGFVIDKFPISRPNLTFSTLTVSNMSPEDSSIYLCSVKGLLAKNIQYFGAGTRLSVL.

This clonotype occurred many times. The CDR3 is CASSPRQGGQETQYF. The CDR3, as DNA: TGTGCCAGCAGTCCTCGACAGGGTGGGCAAGAGACCCAGTACTTC. The chain recombines TRBV7-9 with TRBJ2-5, with 7 positions matching TRBD1. The CDR3 has 15 residues. CDR1 and CDR2 from the germline V gene are SEHNR and FQNEAQ (reference sequence). With V trimmed by 6 bases and J by 2 bases, 9 bases remained unmatched.

This clonotype was observed many times. This rearrangement joins TRBV6-1 to TRBJ1-2; D is ambiguous. Germline lookup yields CDR1 MNHNS and CDR2 SASEGT. The CDR3 spans 17 residues. The V end lost 6 bases, the J end lost 0 bases, and 20 bases lay between the germline ends. CDR3 amino acids: CASRDRRWDSTNYGYTF. The CDR3 coding sequence is TGTGCCAGCAGGGACCGCCGCTGGGATTCGACTAACTATGGCTACACCTTC.